The clone carrying this T cell receptor beta chain was counted ten times or more. This CDR3 contains 16 residues. The V end was cut by 2 bases, the J end by 8 bases, with 18 bases between. From germline, CDR1 is SEHNR and CDR2 FQNEAQ (reference sequence). The data were obtained in a study of human T cells and chemical hapten exposure. Study-wide background: There were per-sample TCR yield variations, arising mainly from small pooled library volume differences.

Sample time point: patch test 2, 6 weeks after DPC sensitization. Treatment defined: therapeutic diphenylcyclopropenone sensitization with weekly scalp DPC. Non-pregnant alopecia patients aged 18 to 70, suitable for DPC therapy. TCRdb reprocessed the RACE reads via MiXCR and lists one record per CDR3 protein. This sample has just over 350,000 distinct CDR3 sequences, with about 6.3% found just once. This receptor was obtained from a woman under 30 with alopecia areata. Some clones in this sample may be carry-over from other donors' samples. The chain links TRBV7-9 to TRBJ1-4; maybe TRBD1 (5 bases). This specimen was whole blood, taken in connection with sensitization to the hapten diphenylcyclopropenone (DPC). CDR3 protein: CASSLSGLGASEKLFF. As DNA, the CDR3 is TGTGCCAGCAGCTTATCAGGGCTCGGGGCTAGCGAAAAACTGTTTTTT.